This record looks at one TCR beta chain sequence and its context. This CDR3 is built from 15 residues. J was trimmed by 2 bases and V by 2 bases; bases with no gene match: 4. CDR1 is MNHEY, CDR2 SMNVEV, per germline (reference sequence). These data are taken from a study of blood T cell repertoires in COVID-19. The wider study: Acute-phase and convalescent COVID-19 samples originated in the United States, Italy and Spain. The analysed material was cDNA or gDNA that came from T cells, B-cell-depleted T cells, or PBMCs.

Per the original data handling: Cell counts per sample came from amplifying reference gene primers. Profiled with immunoSEQ multiplex PCR; TCRdb holds only in-frame clones, not every one. The DNA was the basis for D and trimming; V, J and clone size are from that table. The sample gives under 110,000 clones, around 87% of which show up once; approximately 10% is in the top ten. The specimen was peripheral blood. The V and J genes are TRBV27 and TRBJ2-7; 9 bases agree with TRBD2. The TCR comes from a woman aged 30 to 39 with acute or convalescent COVID-19. For the CDR3, the DNA is TGTGCCAGCAGTTTAGCGGCGGGGGGGCCCTACGAGCAGTACTTC. Its translation is CASSLAAGGPYEQYF.